The sequence of this T cell receptor (beta chain) was determined in a study of T cell changes during pregnancy in multiple sclerosis. Trimming removed 1 base from V and 6 bases from J, with 10 bases in between. The V gene's germline CDR1 is LNHDA and CDR2 SQIVND (reference sequence). The CDR3 extends over 13 amino acids. This clone was detected only once. Measured with immunoSEQ multiplex PCR; TCRdb has only the in-frame clones, and not every one. The sample lists nearly 110,000 clones, 92% occurring once. The sequences come from peripheral blood, collected after pregnancy. This chain links TRBV19 with TRBJ2-7, with a tentative D call TRBD1 (6 bases). This receptor was identified in a female donor with multiple sclerosis, enrolled in a pregnancy study. Here the CDR3 reads CASSIGRGAEQYF. The CDR3 DNA is TGTGCCAGTAGTATAGGCAGGGGCGCCGAGCAGTACTTC.